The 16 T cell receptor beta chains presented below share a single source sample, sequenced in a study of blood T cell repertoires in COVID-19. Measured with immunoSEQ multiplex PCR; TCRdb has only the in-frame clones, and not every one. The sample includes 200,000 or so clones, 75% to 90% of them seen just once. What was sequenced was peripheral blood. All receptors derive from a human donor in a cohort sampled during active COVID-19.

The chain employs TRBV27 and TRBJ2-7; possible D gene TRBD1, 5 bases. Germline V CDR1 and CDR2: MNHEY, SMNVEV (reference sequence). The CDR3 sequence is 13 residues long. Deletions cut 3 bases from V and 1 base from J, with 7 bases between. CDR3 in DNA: TGTGCCAGCAGTTTCTACAGGTCCTACGAGCAGTACTTC. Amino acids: CASSFYRSYEQYF.

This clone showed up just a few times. In DNA, the CDR3 is TGTGCCAGCAGCGCCACGACAGGGCAAGGCTACACCTTC. This translates into CASSATTGQGYTF. The chain recombines TRBV5-4 with TRBJ1-2, with 7 bases identical to TRBD1. The CDR3 covers 13 residues. V shed 4 bases, J shed 8 bases, and the junction held 8 bases outside the gene matches. Germline lookup yields CDR1 SGHNT and CDR2 YYREEE (reference sequence).

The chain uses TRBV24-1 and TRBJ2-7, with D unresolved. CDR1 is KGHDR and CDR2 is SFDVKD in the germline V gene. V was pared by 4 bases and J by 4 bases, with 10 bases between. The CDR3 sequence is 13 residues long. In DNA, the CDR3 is TGTGCCACCAGTGAAAAGCTAAGATACGAGCAGTACTTC. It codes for CATSEKLRYEQYF.

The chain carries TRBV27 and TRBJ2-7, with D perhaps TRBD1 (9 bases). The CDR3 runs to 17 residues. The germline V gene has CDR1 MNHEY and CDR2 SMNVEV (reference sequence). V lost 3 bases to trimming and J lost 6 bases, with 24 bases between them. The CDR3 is CASSFGQGWIAGTEQYF. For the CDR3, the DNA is TGTGCCAGCAGTTTCGGACAGGGGTGGATAGCGGGAACCGAGCAGTACTTC.

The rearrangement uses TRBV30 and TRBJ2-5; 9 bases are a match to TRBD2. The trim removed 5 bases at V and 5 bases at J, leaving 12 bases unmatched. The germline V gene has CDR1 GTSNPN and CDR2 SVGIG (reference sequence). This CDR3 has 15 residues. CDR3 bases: TGTGCCTGGCAAAGAGAAGGGACTAGCACTGAGACCCAGTACTTC. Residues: CAWQREGTSTETQYF.

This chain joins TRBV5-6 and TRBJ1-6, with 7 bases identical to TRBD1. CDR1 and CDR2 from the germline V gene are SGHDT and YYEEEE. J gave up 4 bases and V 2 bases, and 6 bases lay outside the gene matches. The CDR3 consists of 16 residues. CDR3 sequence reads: CASSFTPGQYNSPLHF. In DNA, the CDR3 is TGTGCCAGCAGCTTCACGCCGGGACAGTATAATTCACCCCTCCACTTT.

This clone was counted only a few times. The CDR3, as DNA: TGTGCCAGCTCACCAGGCAGAATCAATGAGCAGTTCTTC. This sequence encodes CASSPGRINEQFF. V gene TRBV18 combines with J gene TRBJ2-1; D uncertain. The CDR3 runs to 13 residues. Deletions cut 2 bases from V and 6 bases from J, with 8 bases between. Germline values: CDR1 KGHSH, CDR2 LQKENI.

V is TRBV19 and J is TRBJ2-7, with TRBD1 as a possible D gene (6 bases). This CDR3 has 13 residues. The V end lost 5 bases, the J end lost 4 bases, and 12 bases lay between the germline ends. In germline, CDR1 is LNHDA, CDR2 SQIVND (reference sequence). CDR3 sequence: CASSRTAVYEQYF. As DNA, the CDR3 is TGTGCCAGTAGTCGGACAGCAGTGTACGAGCAGTACTTC.

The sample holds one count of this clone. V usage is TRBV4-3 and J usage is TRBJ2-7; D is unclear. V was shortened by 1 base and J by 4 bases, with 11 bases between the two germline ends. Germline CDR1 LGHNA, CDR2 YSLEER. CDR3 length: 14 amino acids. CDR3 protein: CASSQGTGLYEQYF. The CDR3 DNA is TGCGCCAGCAGCCAAGGAACGGGTCTGTACGAGCAGTACTTC.

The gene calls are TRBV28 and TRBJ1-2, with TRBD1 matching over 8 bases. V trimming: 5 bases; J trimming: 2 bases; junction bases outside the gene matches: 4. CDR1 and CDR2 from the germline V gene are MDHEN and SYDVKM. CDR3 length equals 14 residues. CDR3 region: CASSVQGGNYGYTF. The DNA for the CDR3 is TGTGCCAGCAGTGTACAGGGGGGGAACTATGGCTACACCTTC.

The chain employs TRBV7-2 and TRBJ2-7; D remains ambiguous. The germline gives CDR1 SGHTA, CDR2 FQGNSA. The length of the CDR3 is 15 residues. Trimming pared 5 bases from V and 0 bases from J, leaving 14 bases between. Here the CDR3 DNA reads TGTGCCAGCAGCCGCGAACTACTTAGCTCCTACGAGCAGTACTTC. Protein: CASSRELLSSYEQYF.

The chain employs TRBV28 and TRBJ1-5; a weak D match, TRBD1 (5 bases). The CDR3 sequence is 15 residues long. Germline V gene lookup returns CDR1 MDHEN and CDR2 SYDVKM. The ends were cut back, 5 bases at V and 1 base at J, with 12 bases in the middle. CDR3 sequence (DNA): TGTGCCAGCAGTACCCGGACAATCAGCAATCAGCCCCAGCATTTT. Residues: CASSTRTISNQPQHF.

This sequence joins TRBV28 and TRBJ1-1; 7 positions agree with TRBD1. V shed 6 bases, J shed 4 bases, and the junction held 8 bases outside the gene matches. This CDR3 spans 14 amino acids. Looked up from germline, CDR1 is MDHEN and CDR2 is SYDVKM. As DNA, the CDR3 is TGTGCCAGCAGCTCAGGGGGGAAAAGCACTGAAGCTTTCTTT. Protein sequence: CASSSGGKSTEAFF.

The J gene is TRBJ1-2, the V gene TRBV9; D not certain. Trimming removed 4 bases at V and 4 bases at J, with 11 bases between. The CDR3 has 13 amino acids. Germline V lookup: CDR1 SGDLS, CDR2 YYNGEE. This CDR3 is CASSFLGTYGYTF. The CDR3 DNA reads TGTGCCAGCAGCTTCCTGGGCACCTATGGCTACACCTTC.

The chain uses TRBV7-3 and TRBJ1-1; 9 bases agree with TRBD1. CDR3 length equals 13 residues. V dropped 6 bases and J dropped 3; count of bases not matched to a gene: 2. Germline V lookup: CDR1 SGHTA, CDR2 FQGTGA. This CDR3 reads CASSNRGHTEAFF. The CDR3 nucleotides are TGTGCCAGCAGTAACAGGGGGCACACTGAAGCTTTCTTT.

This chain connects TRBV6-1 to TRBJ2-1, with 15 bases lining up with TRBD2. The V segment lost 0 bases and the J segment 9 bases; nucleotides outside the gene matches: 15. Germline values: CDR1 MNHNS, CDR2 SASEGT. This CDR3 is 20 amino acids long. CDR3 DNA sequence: TGTGCCAGCAGTGAAGCAGCCTACTCCGGGACTAGCGGGAGGCGGGGTGAGCAGTTCTTC. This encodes CASSEAAYSGTSGRRGEQFF.